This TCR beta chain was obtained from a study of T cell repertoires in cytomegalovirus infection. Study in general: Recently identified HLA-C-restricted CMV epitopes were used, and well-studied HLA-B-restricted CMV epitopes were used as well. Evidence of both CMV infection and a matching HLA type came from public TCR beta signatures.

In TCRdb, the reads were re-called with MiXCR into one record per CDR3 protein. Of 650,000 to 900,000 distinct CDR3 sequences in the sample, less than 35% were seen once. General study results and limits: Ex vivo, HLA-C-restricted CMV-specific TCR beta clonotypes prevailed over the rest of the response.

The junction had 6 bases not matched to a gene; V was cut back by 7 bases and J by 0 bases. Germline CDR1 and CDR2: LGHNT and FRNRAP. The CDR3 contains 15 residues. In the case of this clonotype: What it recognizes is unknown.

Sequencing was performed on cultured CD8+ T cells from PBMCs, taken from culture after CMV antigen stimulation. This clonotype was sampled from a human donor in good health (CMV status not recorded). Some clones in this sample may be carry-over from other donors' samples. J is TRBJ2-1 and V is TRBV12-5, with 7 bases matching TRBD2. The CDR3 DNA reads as TGTGCTAGTGAAGGCCCGGGGGGCTCCTACAATGAGCAGTTCTTC. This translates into CASEGPGGSYNEQFF.